Listed below are T cell receptor beta chains from one sample, sequenced in a study of blood T cell repertoires in COVID-19. TCRdb's table, derived via immunoSEQ multiplex PCR, lists solely in-frame clones and lacks some. The sample has approximately 240,000 clones; around 88% are singletons. What was sequenced was peripheral blood. The receptor source for this set is a woman in her twenties or thirties who had recovered from COVID-19. CDR3s leave out the opening cysteine and the closing phenylalanine or tryptophan.

j_call v_call cdr3_aa
TRBJ1-2 TRBV7-2 ASSLTGRPGHTNGYT
TRBJ2-3 TRBV7-9 ASSPNDRRIDTQY
TRBJ2-1 TRBV21-1 ASSKEVTGEYLNEQF
TRBJ2-5 TRBV7-2 ASSPLAGVRETQY
TRBJ2-2 TRBV4-3 ASSQFDRTNTGELF
TRBJ2-3 TRBV5-6 ASSAGTDTQY
TRBJ1-4 TRBV12-3/TRBV12-4 ASSLFLNEKLF
TRBJ2-3 TRBV4-3 ASSGEGALGDTQY
TRBJ1-3 TRBV4-2 ASSQEQGNTIY
TRBJ2-2 TRBV5-4 ASSLNSGGAGELF
TRBJ2-3 TRBV7-9 ASSSGQYTDTQY
TRBJ1-6 TRBV7-8 ASSLVGGRDSPLH
TRBJ2-1 TRBV4-3 ASSQDLREYNEQF
TRBJ2-7 TRBV27 ASSLHRSYEQY
TRBJ1-1 TRBV4-1 ASSQEGRFEAF
TRBJ2-7 TRBV3-1/TRBV3-2 ASSPRDRIYEQY
TRBJ2-2 TRBV24-1 ATRGTGSGDTGELF
TRBJ2-5 TRBV9 ASSVTSGGVTQY
TRBJ1-4 TRBV7-2 ASSLAGGSNEKLF
TRBJ2-2 TRBV7-2 ASTLLRGTGELF
TRBJ1-6 TRBV5-6 ASSSTGRSAYNSPLH
TRBJ1-2 TRBV4-1 ASSHAGTLNYGYT
TRBJ1-1 TRBV7-6 ASSLGPYADTEAF
TRBJ2-2 TRBV28 ASSFWRGGSGELF
TRBJ2-1 TRBV5-1 ASSFDKRGRYNEQF
TRBJ2-2 TRBV7-7 ASSPGQGLGTGELF
TRBJ2-5 TRBV2 ASRGDREQETQY
TRBJ1-2 TRBV10-1 ASSPGTNYGYT
TRBJ2-7 TRBV6-2/TRBV6-3 ASSYRSSRGSSYEQY
TRBJ1-1 TRBV5-4 ASTFGGRGNTEAF
TRBJ2-2 TRBV24-1 ATSDAGQGNTGELF
TRBJ2-1 TRBV4-3 ASSQDWVGRGDEQF
TRBJ2-3 TRBV3-1/TRBV3-2 ASSQERAGPDTQY
TRBJ1-3 TRBV30 AWGLGNTIY
TRBJ2-3 TRBV5-4 ASSWAETDTQY
TRBJ1-4 TRBV20-1 SASRDRGLEEKLF
TRBJ1-1 TRBV5-1 ASSLSAGGGTEAF
TRBJ2-3 TRBV19 ASSRDSGGGADTQY
TRBJ1-2 TRBV2 ASSEARALRGAYGYT
TRBJ2-7 TRBV15 ATSRASGGAGYEQY
TRBJ2-1 TRBV7-3 ASSKRPTSGGVEQF
TRBJ2-5 TRBV20-1 SASPLAGGPKETQY
TRBJ1-2 TRBV4-3 ASSQERLNYGYT
TRBJ1-2 TRBV6-2/TRBV6-3 ASSYSRTANYGYT
TRBJ1-5 TRBV7-2 ASSPGGLYQPQH
TRBJ1-2 TRBV4-3 ASSPSTILNYGYT
TRBJ1-1 TRBV6-5 ASRLDRGRGEAF
TRBJ2-3 TRBV18 ATATGEGPDTQY
TRBJ2-7 TRBV4-1 ASSQEAGTGVYEQY
TRBJ2-4 TRBV9 ASSPTAGGRNIQY
TRBJ1-1 TRBV4-1 ASSQDKGNYAF
TRBJ2-7 TRBV9 ASSSTDSLEQY
TRBJ1-2 TRBV6-2/TRBV6-3 ASSYSIRTGQIYGYT
TRBJ1-6 TRBV19 ASSIRPGVAPLH
TRBJ1-5 TRBV19 ASSPGGQGVQPQH
TRBJ1-1 TRBV7-9 ASSIPGTWTEAF
TRBJ1-1 TRBV12-3/TRBV12-4 ASSEQTGFEAF
TRBJ1-1 TRBV5-4 ASSKGTGGGGTEAF
TRBJ2-7 TRBV7-2 ASSLDYLNVGY